Following are 32 T cell receptor beta chains from one sample sequenced in a study. TCRdb reanalysed the RT-PCR reads using MiXCR and keeps one entry per CDR3 protein. The profile shows about 680,000 distinct CDR3 sequences, around 14% of them singletons. Material: memory CD4+ T cells from blood. The receptors shown here come from a female donor in good health, serving as a healthy control.

The chain employs TRBV7-2 and TRBJ2-5; 10 bases are shared with TRBD2. This CDR3 has 17 residues. Germline V gene data show CDR1 as SGHTA and CDR2 as FQGNSA. Losses at the gene ends were 2 bases for V and 5 bases for J; bases not matched to a gene: 11. The CDR3 nucleotides read TGTGCCAGCAGCTTAAGGCCAGCGGGGGGGCCACGGGAGACCCAGTACTTC. It specifies CASSLRPAGGPRETQYF.

The rearrangement uses TRBV5-4 and TRBJ2-7, with TRBD2 matching over 9 bases. CDR3 length: 15 amino acids. CDR1 is SGHNT and CDR2 is YYREEE in the germline V gene (reference sequence). J gave up 2 bases and V 4 bases, and 7 bases lay outside the gene matches. CDR3 sequence reads: CASSISGSPTYEQYF. CDR3 bases: TGTGCCAGCAGCATTAGCGGGAGCCCTACCTACGAGCAGTACTTC.

The rearrangement links TRBV5-1 to TRBJ1-6; D is uncertain. The germline V gene encodes CDR1 SGHRS and CDR2 YFSETQ. This CDR3 contains 15 residues. The V end was cut by 0 bases, the J end by 9 bases, with 13 bases between. The CDR3 loop reads CASSLEPGKGSPLHF. Here the CDR3 DNA reads TGCGCCAGCAGCTTGGAACCGGGGAAGGGTTCACCCCTCCACTTT.

The chain couples TRBV7-2 to TRBJ2-1; perhaps TRBD2 as D (5 bases). The ends were cut back, 2 bases at V and 4 bases at J, with 15 bases in the middle. The CDR3 is 16 residues long. Per the germline V gene, CDR1 is SGHTA and CDR2 is FQGNSA. The CDR3 bases are TGTGCCAGCAGCTTACATATGAGCGGTCCGTACAATGAGCAGTTCTTC. Encoded protein: CASSLHMSGPYNEQFF.

The sample holds a few counts of this clonotype. The rearrangement joins TRBV20-1 to TRBJ1-2, with D perhaps TRBD1 (6 bases). The CDR3 has 13 amino acids. V was cut by 6 bases and J by 5 bases, with 16 bases left in between. The V gene's germline CDR1 is DFQATT and CDR2 SNEGSKA (reference sequence). CDR3 sequence reads: CSARGGGRYGYTF. The CDR3 DNA reads TGCAGTGCCCGCGGAGGGGGTCGGTATGGCTACACCTTC.

This clonotype occurred many times. V usage is TRBV5-6 and J usage is TRBJ2-1; tentatively, D is TRBD1 (5 bases). The V end was cut by 0 bases, the J end by 5 bases, with 6 bases between. Germline CDR1 SGHDT, CDR2 YYEEEE. The CDR3 spans 13 residues. CDR3 DNA sequence: TGTGCCAGCAGCTTGGTGACAGACAATGAGCAGTTCTTC. Translating it yields CASSLVTDNEQFF.

This chain joins TRBV10-3 and TRBJ1-1, with D unresolved. The CDR3 has 15 amino acids. CDR1 is ENHRY and CDR2 is SYGVKD in the germline V gene. Trimming removed 5 bases from V and 4 bases from J, with 17 bases in between. This CDR3 reads CAISPAEPVSTEAFF. The CDR3 coding sequence is TGTGCCATCAGTCCGGCAGAGCCGGTGAGCACTGAAGCTTTCTTT.

This clonotype was detected ten times or more. This chain connects TRBV20-1 to TRBJ2-7; TRBD1 matches at 8 bases. Germline V lookup: CDR1 DFQATT, CDR2 SNEGSKA (reference sequence). J was trimmed by 7 bases and V by 6 bases; bases with no gene match: 8. The CDR3 length is 12 residues. As DNA, the CDR3 is TGCAGTGCGCCCCGGACAGGGTTTGAGCAGTACTTC. As protein: CSAPRTGFEQYF.

The chain combines TRBV4-2 with TRBJ1-5; D is undetermined. Germline values: CDR1 LGHNA, CDR2 YNFKEQ. The V end lost 4 bases, the J end lost 1 base, and 14 bases lay between the germline ends. The CDR3 totals 16 residues. CDR3: CASSPTSGRSNQPQHF. CDR3 DNA sequence: TGTGCCAGCAGCCCGACTAGCGGGAGAAGCAATCAGCCCCAGCATTTT.

This clonotype was seen a handful of times. The J gene is TRBJ2-7, the V gene TRBV15; 9 bases are shared with TRBD1. In germline, CDR1 is LNHNV, CDR2 YYDKDF (reference sequence). The CDR3 is 15 residues long. The V segment lost 1 base and the J segment 7 bases; nucleotides outside the gene matches: 8. CDR3 sequence reads: CATSRVRGQGREQYF. CDR3 bases: TGTGCCACCAGCAGAGTAAGGGGACAGGGCAGGGAGCAGTACTTC.

This clonotype occurred a few times. The chain couples TRBV10-3 to TRBJ2-3; D tentatively reads TRBD1 or TRBD2 (6 bases each). The germline CDR1 and CDR2 sequences are ENHRY and SYGVKD. The CDR3 length is 15 residues. V was trimmed by 4 bases and J by 8 bases, leaving 19 bases between them. In DNA form, the CDR3 reads TGTGCCATCAGTGGTACAGGGAGGCGGGATGGTACGCAGTATTTT. Translated: CAISGTGRRDGTQYF.

The chain couples TRBV28 to TRBJ1-2; 10 nucleotides align to TRBD1. V trimming: 3 bases; J trimming: 0 bases; junction bases outside the gene matches: 4. Germline loops: CDR1 MDHEN, CDR2 SYDVKM. The CDR3 has 16 residues. The CDR3 loop reads CASSLWGTGANYGYTF. In DNA, the CDR3 is TGTGCCAGCAGTTTGTGGGGGACAGGGGCTAACTATGGCTACACCTTC.

This clonotype was found a few times. The V call is TRBV7-2, the J call TRBJ1-1; D may be TRBD1 (6 bases). Per germline, CDR1 SGHTA and CDR2 FQGNSA. This CDR3 comprises 14 residues. V lost 5 bases, J lost 11 bases, and 21 bases lay in between. The CDR3 loop is CASSPGGGGLRAFF. The DNA for the CDR3 is TGTGCCAGCAGCCCTGGTGGGGGGGGGCTAAGGGCTTTCTTT.

The V and J genes are TRBV27 and TRBJ2-1, with TRBD2 identical over 8 bases. Germline V gene lookup returns CDR1 MNHEY and CDR2 SMNVEV (reference sequence). This CDR3 spans 14 amino acids. V shed 6 bases, J shed 2 bases, and the junction held 3 bases outside the gene matches. The CDR3 DNA reads as TGTGCCAGCAGCCGGGGGGGGGCCTACAATGAGCAGTTCTTC. As protein: CASSRGGAYNEQFF.

By sample share, this clonotype is medium-sized. V usage is TRBV20-1 and J usage is TRBJ2-3, with TRBD2 as a possible D gene (5 bases). CDR3 size: 14 residues. The germline V gene has CDR1 DFQATT and CDR2 SNEGSKA (reference sequence). The V gene lost 1 base and the J gene lost 6 bases, with 14 bases spanning the gap. The CDR3 loop reads CSARGWEYPDTQYF. CDR3 sequence (DNA): TGCAGTGCTAGAGGGTGGGAGTACCCGGATACGCAGTATTTT.

The J gene is TRBJ2-7, the V gene TRBV5-1, with TRBD1 matching over 9 bases. J lost 5 bases, V lost 2 bases, and 14 bases had no gene match. CDR3 length: 17 residues. Germline CDR1 and CDR2: SGHRS and YFSETQ. The CDR3 DNA reads TGCGCCAGCAGCTTTTCTACCTCCGGGACAGGGTTGAACGAGCAGTACTTC. The encoded protein is CASSFSTSGTGLNEQYF.

The sample holds many counts of this clonotype. This chain connects TRBV20-1 to TRBJ1-1; a possible D gene is TRBD1 (6 bases). The CDR3 extends over 14 amino acids. CDR1 and CDR2 from the germline V gene are DFQATT and SNEGSKA (reference sequence). Trimming pared 2 bases from V and 4 bases from J, leaving 14 bases between. In DNA form, the CDR3 reads TGCAGTGCTAGACAATTCGACAGGACCACTGAAGCTTTCTTT. This encodes CSARQFDRTTEAFF.

This clonotype was detected many times. The chain recombines TRBV20-1 with TRBJ2-7; D perhaps matches TRBD2 (5 bases). From germline, CDR1 is DFQATT and CDR2 SNEGSKA (reference sequence). The V end lost 4 bases, the J end lost 4 bases, and 17 bases lay between the germline ends. This CDR3 comprises 14 residues. The CDR3 DNA reads as TGCAGTGCTAATCGAATTAGCGTAATTTACGAGCAGTACTTC. The encoded protein is CSANRISVIYEQYF.

DNA for the CDR3: TGTGCCAGCTCACCAATCACGGGCGATAATTCACCCCTCCACTTT. This gives the protein CASSPITGDNSPLHF. V usage is TRBV18 and J usage is TRBJ1-6; D not certain. The CDR3 covers 15 residues. CDR1 is KGHSH, CDR2 LQKENI, per germline. The V end was cut by 2 bases, the J end by 5 bases, with 10 bases between.

This clonotype was detected only a few times. J is TRBJ2-1 and V is TRBV4-2, with 11 bases aligning to TRBD2. Germline V gene sequence: CDR1 LGHNA, CDR2 YNFKEQ. J lost 5 bases, V lost 0 bases, and 3 bases had no gene match. This CDR3 is built from 16 residues. The CDR3 DNA follows: TGTGCCAGCAGCCAAGATCCGGGACTAGCGGACAATGAGCAGTTCTTC. It codes for CASSQDPGLADNEQFF.

The chain links TRBV20-1 to TRBJ1-3; D is uncertain. Germline V gene sequence: CDR1 DFQATT, CDR2 SNEGSKA (reference sequence). Trimming took off 4 bases at V and 5 bases at J, with 9 bases between the two ends. The CDR3 is 12 residues long. The CDR3 DNA follows: TGCAGTGCTATCGGCGGTCGAAACACCATATATTTT. Residues: CSAIGGRNTIYF.

The chain joins TRBV28 to TRBJ2-1, with a possible D match to TRBD1 (6 bases). V was pared by 4 bases and J by 8 bases, with 6 bases between. The CDR3 consists of 11 residues. CDR1 is MDHEN and CDR2 is SYDVKM in the germline V gene. The CDR3 sequence: CASSSGDEQFF. The CDR3 coding sequence is TGTGCCAGCAGTTCAGGGGATGAGCAGTTCTTC.

CDR3 sequence: CSASILKQGKGDTEAFF. CDR3 nucleotide sequence: TGCAGTGCTAGTATCCTAAAACAGGGGAAGGGGGACACTGAAGCTTTCTTT. The chain is built from TRBV20-1 and TRBJ1-1, with 7 nucleotides matching TRBD1. J gave up 3 bases and V 3 bases, and 16 bases lay outside the gene matches. Germline CDR1 DFQATT, CDR2 SNEGSKA (reference sequence). The CDR3 loop spans 17 amino acids.

With respect to this clonotype: The junction and the germline gene differ at one end; a read error may be behind it. V and J are TRBV7-2 and TRBJ2-3; 8 bases agree with TRBD1. Germline V CDR1 and CDR2: SGHTA, FQGNSA. CDR3 length: 14 residues. The CDR3 DNA reads TGCCAGCAGCTTGGTCAGGGGGCGAACAGATACGCAGTATTT. Residues: CQQLGQGANRYAVF.

The table lists this clonotype with many counts. The V gene is TRBV7-8, the J gene TRBJ2-3; no clear D gene. This CDR3 comprises 15 residues. The germline V and J ends were trimmed by 1 base and 2 bases, with 10 bases remaining between them. Germline V lookup: CDR1 SGHVS, CDR2 FQNEAQ. The chain's CDR3 is CASSLVSEITDTQYF. CDR3 DNA: TGTGCCAGCAGCTTAGTGAGTGAAATCACAGATACGCAGTATTTT.

This clonotype was counted only a few times. This chain links TRBV20-1 with TRBJ2-4; TRBD1 is a possible D gene (6 bases). The germline V gene has CDR1 DFQATT and CDR2 SNEGSKA (reference sequence). V was pared by 3 bases and J by 9 bases, with 24 bases between. The CDR3 has 16 residues. CDR3 DNA sequence: TGCAGTGCTAGGCCCCTTAATAAGGGGGAAGATGGCATTCAGTACTTC. It encodes CSARPLNKGEDGIQYF.

The rearrangement links TRBV6-1 to TRBJ2-7; 8 bases agree with TRBD2. Germline V CDR1 and CDR2: MNHNS, SASEGT. Germline trimming cut 7 bases from V and 0 bases from J; bases unmatched to any gene: 8. The CDR3 consists of 15 residues. DNA for the CDR3: TGTGCCAGCATCCCGGGGGGGGGCAGCTCCTACGAGCAGTACTTC. Translated, it gives CASIPGGGSSYEQYF.

This clonotype was counted at least ten times. The chain joins TRBV20-1 to TRBJ2-3, with 10 nucleotides matching TRBD2. This CDR3 contains 17 residues. The J segment lost 0 bases and the V segment lost 5 bases, leaving 11 bases of the junction unmatched. The germline V gene has CDR1 DFQATT and CDR2 SNEGSKA (reference sequence). CDR3 nucleotides: TGCAGTGCTCCACAGCGGGAGGGCCCTCGGAGCACAGATACGCAGTATTTT. It specifies CSAPQREGPRSTDTQYF.

Note on this clonotype: A much larger clone is a single base away; this may be a read error. The chain is built from TRBV12-3 or TRBV12-4 and TRBJ2-1, with 7 bases lining up with TRBD2. The trim removed 3 bases at V and 6 bases at J, leaving 11 bases unmatched. The CDR3 is made up of 16 amino acids. DNA for the CDR3: TGTGCCAGCAGTTTTGTCTCCAGCGGGATGGTCAATGAGCAGTTCTTC. Encoded protein: CASSFVSSGMVNEQFF.

V gene TRBV6-1 combines with J gene TRBJ2-3, with D tentatively TRBD2 (5 bases). The CDR3 is 14 residues long. Germline V gene data show CDR1 as MNHNS and CDR2 as SASEGT. V was trimmed by 3 bases and J by 7 bases, leaving 14 bases between them. The CDR3 DNA sequence: TGTGCCAGCAGTGACTCGTCCCTCGGGAATACGCAGTATTTT. This codes for CASSDSSLGNTQYF.

This clonotype was detected only a few times. The chain combines TRBV6-4 with TRBJ2-1; D perhaps matches TRBD2 (5 bases). V shed 4 bases and J shed 10 bases, with 20 bases lying between them. CDR1 and CDR2 from the germline V gene are MRHNA and SNTAGT. This CDR3 spans 15 amino acids. This chain's CDR3 is CASSALAQGLGEQFF. Here the CDR3 DNA reads TGTGCCAGCAGTGCGTTGGCCCAAGGACTTGGCGAGCAGTTCTTC.

This clonotype was detected many times. The rearrangement uses TRBV15 and TRBJ1-2; D is uncertain. The CDR3 sequence is 13 residues long. V dropped 0 bases and J dropped 8 bases, with 10 bases sitting between them. Germline V CDR1 and CDR2: LNHNV, YYDKDF (reference sequence). CDR3 residues: CATSRDIISGYTF. The CDR3 DNA is TGTGCCACCAGCAGAGATATAATCTCCGGCTACACCTTC.